The text below deals with one T cell receptor beta chain. This specimen belongs to a study of blood T cell repertoires in COVID-19. Germline values: CDR1 SEHNR, CDR2 FQNEAQ (reference sequence). The CDR3 extends over 15 amino acids. V lost 5 bases, J lost 6 bases, and 8 bases stayed unmatched. Original handling: Amplifying reference gene primers gave estimates of nucleated cell counts. Measured with immunoSEQ multiplex PCR; TCRdb has only the in-frame clones, and not every one. V and J calls and clone size come straight from that table; D and trimming were deduced from the DNA. The sample has fewer than 300,000 clones; approximately 90% are singletons.

The chain uses TRBV7-9 and TRBJ1-5; the match to TRBD1 covers 9 bases. This sequence was found in a woman in her forties with acute COVID-19. The sample was PBMCs or T cells enriched from blood (not recorded which). The CDR3 coding sequence is TGTGCCAGCAGCCGGGGACAGGGTGGTATTCAGCCCCAGCATTTT. Translating it yields CASSRGQGGIQPQHF.